This T cell receptor beta chain comes out of a study of T-cell reconstitution after alpha-beta-depleted transplantation in children. Unique molecular identifiers featured in how the TCRbeta library was prepared. TCRdb reprocessed the PCR reads with MiXCR, giving one entry per CDR3 protein. The sample lists hundreds of thousands of distinct CDR3 sequences, around a sixth occurring once. Looked up from germline, CDR1 is DFQATT and CDR2 is SNEGSKA (reference sequence). The CDR3 is 15 amino acids. Losses at the gene ends were 5 bases for V and 5 bases for J; bases not matched to a gene: 9. The input for sequencing was PBMCs, mostly from graft donor cells, taken 360 days after TCRalphabeta/CD19-depleted stem cell transplant. This chain links TRBV20-1 with TRBJ2-2; 9 bases line up with TRBD1. The TCR was taken from a male patient between 2 and 10 years old who had a stem cell transplant for acute lymphoblastic leukemia, so the T cells may come from the graft donor. The CDR3 protein is CSARSPGTGTGELFF. CDR3 coding DNA: TGCAGTGCTCGCAGTCCCGGGACAGGGACCGGGGAGCTGTTTTTT.